In this sample, the clone carrying this T cell receptor (beta chain) turned up many times. Antigen unknown. The source of the sample is a study of T cell repertoires in cytomegalovirus infection. Study-wide context: Researchers turned to recently identified HLA-C-restricted CMV epitopes as well as well-studied HLA-B-restricted ones. Indications of both CMV infection and matching HLA type were provided by public TCR beta signatures. Study outcomes and limitations: Pooled public TCR beta family frequency picked out CMV carriers with the relevant HLA. It was HLA-C-restricted CMV-specific TCR beta clonotypes that dominated the response ex vivo.

The junction had 3 bases not matched to a gene; V was cut back by 0 bases and J by 10 bases. From germline, CDR1 is SGHVS and CDR2 FNYEAQ. The CDR3 is 13 residues long. TCRdb re-derived calls from the reads in MiXCR, one entry per CDR3 protein. The repertoire consists of approximately 1,000,000 distinct CDR3 sequences, with around 29% occurring once and the leading ten covering more than 12%. This chain joins TRBV7-6 and TRBJ2-1, with 7 bases fitting TRBD2. The sample consisted of cultured CD8+ T cells from PBMCs, taken from culture after CMV antigen stimulation. The clonotype was recovered from a human donor in good health (CMV status not recorded). Some clones in this sample may be carry-over from other donors' samples. The CDR3 region has the DNA TGTGCCAGCAGCTTAGCGGGGGGGGAAGAGCAGTTCTTC. It specifies CASSLAGGEEQFF. Looking up the rest from reference TRBV7-6 and TRBJ2-1 gives the full variable domain: GAGVSQSPRYKVTKRGQDVALRCDPISGHVSLYWYRQALGQGPEFLTYFNYEAQQDKSGLPNDRFSAERPEGSISTLTIQRTEQRDSAMYRCASSLAGGEEQFFGPGTRLTVL.